This TCR beta chain stems from a study of cytotoxic CD8 clonotypes in ibrutinib-treated CLL. Findings and caveats of the study: Progressing patients had sampling times that differed from those of sustained-remission patients.

Notes on this clone: Its antigen is unidentified.

CDR1 is MGHRA and CDR2 is YSYEKL in the germline V gene. This CDR3 has 16 amino acids. With V trimmed by 4 bases and J by 3 bases, 5 bases remained unmatched. Measured with immunoSEQ multiplex PCR; TCRdb has only the in-frame clones, and not every one. The sample lists 150,000 to 250,000 clones, about 72% occurring once. Source: PBMCs, taken after 24 months of ibrutinib treatment. The chain couples TRBV4-1 to TRBJ2-7, with 14 bases that match TRBD2. This receptor was taken from a human donor with chronic lymphocytic leukemia. The CDR3 DNA is TGCGCCAGCAGCCGAATCGGGACTAGCGGGAGCTACGAGCAGTACTTC. This codes for CASSRIGTSGSYEQYF.